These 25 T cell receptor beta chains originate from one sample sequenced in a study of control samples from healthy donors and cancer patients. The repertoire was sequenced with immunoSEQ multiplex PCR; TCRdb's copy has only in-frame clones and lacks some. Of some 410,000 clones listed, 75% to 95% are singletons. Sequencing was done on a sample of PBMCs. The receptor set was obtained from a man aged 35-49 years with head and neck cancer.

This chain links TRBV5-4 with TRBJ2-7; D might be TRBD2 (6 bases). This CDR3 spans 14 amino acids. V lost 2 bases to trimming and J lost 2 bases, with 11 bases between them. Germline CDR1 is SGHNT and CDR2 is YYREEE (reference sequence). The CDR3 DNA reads TGTGCCAGCAGCTTCGCGACTAGTGCCTACGAGCAGTACTTC. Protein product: CASSFATSAYEQYF.

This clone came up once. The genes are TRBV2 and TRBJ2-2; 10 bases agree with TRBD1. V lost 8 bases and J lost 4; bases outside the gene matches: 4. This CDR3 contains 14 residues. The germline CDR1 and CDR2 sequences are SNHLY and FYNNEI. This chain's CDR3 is CASGQGERTGELFF. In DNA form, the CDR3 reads TGTGCCAGCGGACAGGGGGAGCGCACCGGGGAGCTGTTTTTT.

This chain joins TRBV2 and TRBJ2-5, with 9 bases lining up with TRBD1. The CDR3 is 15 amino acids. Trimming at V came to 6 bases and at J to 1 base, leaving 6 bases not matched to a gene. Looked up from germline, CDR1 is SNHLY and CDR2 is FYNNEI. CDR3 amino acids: CASRRTGQGQETQYF. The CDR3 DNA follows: TGTGCCAGCAGGCGGACGGGACAGGGCCAAGAGACCCAGTACTTC. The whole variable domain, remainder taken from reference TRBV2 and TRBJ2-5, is EPEVTQTPSHQVTQMGQEVILRCVPISNHLYFYWYRQILGQKVEFLVSFYNNEISEKSEIFDDQFSVERPDGSNFTLKIRSTKLEDSAMYFCASRRTGQGQETQYFGPGTRLLVL.

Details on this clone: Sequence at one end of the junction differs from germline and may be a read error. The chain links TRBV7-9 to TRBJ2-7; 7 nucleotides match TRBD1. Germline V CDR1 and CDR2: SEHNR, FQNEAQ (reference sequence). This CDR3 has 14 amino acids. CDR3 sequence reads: CAGSRGQIIYEQYF. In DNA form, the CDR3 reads TGTGCCGGCAGCCGGGGACAGATCATATACGAGCAGTACTTC.

The CDR3 loop reads CASTPGGASTEAFF. For the CDR3, the DNA is TGTGCCAGCACCCCCGGCGGGGCTAGCACTGAAGCTTTCTTT. The chain uses TRBV27 and TRBJ1-1, with D perhaps matching TRBD1 (5 bases). The CDR3 has 14 amino acids. Trimming cost V 7 bases and J 4 bases, with 16 bases left between them. CDR1 is MNHEY, CDR2 SMNVEV, per germline (reference sequence).

CDR3: CASSYGGSTGNTIYF. CDR3 in DNA: TGTGCCAGCAGTTACGGCGGATCAACGGGAAACACCATATATTTT. The chain employs TRBV6-5 and TRBJ1-3; D is uncertain. Trimming pared 2 bases from V and 4 bases from J, leaving 12 bases between. In germline, CDR1 is MNHEY, CDR2 SVGAGI. The CDR3 spans 15 residues.

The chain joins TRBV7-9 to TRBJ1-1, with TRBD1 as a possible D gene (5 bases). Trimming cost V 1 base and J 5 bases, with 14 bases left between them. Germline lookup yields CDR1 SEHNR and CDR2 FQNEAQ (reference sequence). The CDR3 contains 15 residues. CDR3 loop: CASSLESSRGTEAFF. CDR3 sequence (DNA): TGTGCCAGCAGCTTAGAGTCCAGTAGGGGAACTGAAGCTTTCTTT. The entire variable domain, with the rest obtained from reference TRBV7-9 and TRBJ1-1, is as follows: DTGVSQNPRHKITKRGQNVTFRCDPISEHNRLYWYRQTLGQGPEFLTYFQNEAQLEKSRLLSDRFSAERPKGSFSTLEIQRTEQGDSAMYLCASSLESSRGTEAFFGQGTRLTVV.

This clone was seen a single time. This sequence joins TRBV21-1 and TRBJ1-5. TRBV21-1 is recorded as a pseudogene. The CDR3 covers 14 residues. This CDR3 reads CASSKVDSNQPQHF. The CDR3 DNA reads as TGTGCCAGCAGCAAGGTAGATAGCAATCAGCCCCAGCATTTT.

The CDR3 DNA sequence: TGTGCCAGCAGCTTTACGACGATGAACACTGAAGCTTTCTTT. Residues: CASSFTTMNTEAFF. The chain recombines TRBV5-4 with TRBJ1-1; D not resolved. The germline V gene has CDR1 SGHNT and CDR2 YYREEE (reference sequence). The CDR3 has 14 amino acids. The V and J ends lost 2 bases and 0 bases respectively, with 8 bases between them. Together with reference TRBV5-4 and TRBJ1-1, the CDR3 gives the full variable domain: ETGVTQSPTHLIKTRGQQVTLRCSSQSGHNTVSWYQQALGQGPQFIFQYYREEENGRGNFPPRFSGLQFPNYSSELNVNALELDDSALYLCASSFTTMNTEAFFGQGTRLTVV.

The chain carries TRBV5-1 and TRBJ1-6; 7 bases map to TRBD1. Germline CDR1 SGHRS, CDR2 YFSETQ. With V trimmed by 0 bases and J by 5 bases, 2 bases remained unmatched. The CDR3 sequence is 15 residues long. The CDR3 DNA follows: TGCGCCAGCAGCTTGGACAGGGGTAATAATTCACCCCTCCACTTT. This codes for CASSLDRGNNSPLHF.

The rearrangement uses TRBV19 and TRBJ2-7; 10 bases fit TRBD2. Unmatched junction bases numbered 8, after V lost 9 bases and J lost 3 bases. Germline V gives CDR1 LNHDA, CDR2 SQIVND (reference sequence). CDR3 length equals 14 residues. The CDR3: CASGRTSGFYEQYF. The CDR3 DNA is TGTGCCAGCGGGCGGACTAGCGGTTTCTACGAGCAGTACTTC.

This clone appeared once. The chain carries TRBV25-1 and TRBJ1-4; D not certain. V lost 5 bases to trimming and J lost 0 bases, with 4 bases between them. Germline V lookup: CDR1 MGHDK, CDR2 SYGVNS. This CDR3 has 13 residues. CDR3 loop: CASSHTTNEKLFF. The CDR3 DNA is TGTGCCAGCAGTCATACAACTAATGAAAAACTGTTTTTT. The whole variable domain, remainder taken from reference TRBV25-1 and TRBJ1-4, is EADIYQTPRYLVIGTGKKITLECSQTMGHDKMYWYQQDPGMELHLIHYSYGVNSTEKGDLSSESTVSRIRTEHFPLTLESARPSHTSQYLCASSHTTNEKLFFGSGTQLSVL.

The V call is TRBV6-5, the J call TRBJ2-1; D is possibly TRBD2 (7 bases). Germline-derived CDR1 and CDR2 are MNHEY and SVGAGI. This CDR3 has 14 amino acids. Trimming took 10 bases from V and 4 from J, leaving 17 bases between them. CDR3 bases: TGTGCCACCTTAACGGGGGGACATTACAATGAGCAGTTCTTC. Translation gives CATLTGGHYNEQFF.

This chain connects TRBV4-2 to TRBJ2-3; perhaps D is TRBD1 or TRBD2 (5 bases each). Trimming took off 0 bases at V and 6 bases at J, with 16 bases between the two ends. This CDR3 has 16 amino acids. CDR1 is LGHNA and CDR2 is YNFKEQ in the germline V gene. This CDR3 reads CASSQEGGQRDDTQYF. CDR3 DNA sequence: TGTGCCAGCAGCCAAGAAGGAGGTCAACGGGACGATACGCAGTATTTT.

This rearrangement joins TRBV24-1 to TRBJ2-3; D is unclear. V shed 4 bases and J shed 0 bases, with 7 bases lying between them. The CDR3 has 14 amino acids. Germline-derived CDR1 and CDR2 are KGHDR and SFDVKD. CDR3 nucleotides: TGTGCCACCAGTGACTGGAAAAGCACAGATACGCAGTATTTT. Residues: CATSDWKSTDTQYF.

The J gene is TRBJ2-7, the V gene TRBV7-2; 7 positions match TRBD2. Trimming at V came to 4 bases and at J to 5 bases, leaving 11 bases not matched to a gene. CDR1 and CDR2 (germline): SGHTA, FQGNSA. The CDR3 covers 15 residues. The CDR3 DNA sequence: TGTGCCAGCAGCTCCATGCTAGCGGTCCAGGACGAGCAGTACTTC. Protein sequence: CASSSMLAVQDEQYF.

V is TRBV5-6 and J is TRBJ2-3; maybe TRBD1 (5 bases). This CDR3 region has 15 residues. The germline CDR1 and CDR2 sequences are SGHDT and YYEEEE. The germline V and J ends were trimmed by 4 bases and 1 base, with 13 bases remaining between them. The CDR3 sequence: CASSSRVDGTDTQYF. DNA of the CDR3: TGTGCCAGCAGCAGCAGGGTAGATGGCACAGATACGCAGTATTTT.

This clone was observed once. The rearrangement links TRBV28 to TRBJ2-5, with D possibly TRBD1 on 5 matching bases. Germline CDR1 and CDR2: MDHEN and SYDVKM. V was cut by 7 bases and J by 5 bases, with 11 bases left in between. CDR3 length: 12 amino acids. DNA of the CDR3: TGTGCCAGCACAGGGCGGCGGGAGACCCAGTACTTC. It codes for CASTGRRETQYF.

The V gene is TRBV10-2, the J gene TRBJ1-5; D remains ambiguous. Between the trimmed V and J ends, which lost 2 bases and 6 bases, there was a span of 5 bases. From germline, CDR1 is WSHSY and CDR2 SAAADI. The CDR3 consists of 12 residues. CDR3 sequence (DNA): TGCGCCAGCAGTGAGGAGGGTCAGCCCCAGCATTTT. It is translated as CASSEEGQPQHF.

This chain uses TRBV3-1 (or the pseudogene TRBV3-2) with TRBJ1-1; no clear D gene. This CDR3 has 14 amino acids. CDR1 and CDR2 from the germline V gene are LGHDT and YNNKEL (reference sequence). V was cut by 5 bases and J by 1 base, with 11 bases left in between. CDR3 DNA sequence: TGTGCCAGCAGCAAAGCCCCCGAGAACACTGAAGCTTTCTTT. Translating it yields CASSKAPENTEAFF.

CDR3: CASSDYRQGAGEQYF. The CDR3 DNA is TGTGCCAGCAGTGATTATCGACAGGGGGCAGGAGAGCAGTACTTC. The chain has TRBV25-1 and TRBJ2-7; TRBD1 matches at 10 bases. The CDR3 spans 15 residues. The V segment lost 3 bases and the J segment 7 bases; nucleotides outside the gene matches: 9. The germline V gene has CDR1 MGHDK and CDR2 SYGVNS.

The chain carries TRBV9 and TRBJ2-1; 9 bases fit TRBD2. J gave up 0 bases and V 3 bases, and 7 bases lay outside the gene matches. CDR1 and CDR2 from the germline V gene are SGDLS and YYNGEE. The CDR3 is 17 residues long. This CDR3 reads CASSGVISGSSYNEQFF. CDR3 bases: TGTGCCAGCAGCGGAGTTATTAGCGGGAGCTCCTACAATGAGCAGTTCTTC. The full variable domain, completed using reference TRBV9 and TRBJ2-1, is DSGVTQTPKHLITATGQRVTLRCSPRSGDLSVYWYQQSLDQGLQFLIQYYNGEERAKGNILERFSAQQFPDLHSELNLSSLELGDSALYFCASSGVISGSSYNEQFFGPGTRLTVL.

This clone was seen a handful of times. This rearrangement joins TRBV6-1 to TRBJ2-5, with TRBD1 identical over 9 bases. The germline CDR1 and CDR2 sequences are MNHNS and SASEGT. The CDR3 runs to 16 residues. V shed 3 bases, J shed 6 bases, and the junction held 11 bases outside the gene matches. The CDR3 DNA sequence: TGTGCCAGCAGTGACACGACCGGGACAGGGAGGAAGACCCAGTACTTC. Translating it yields CASSDTTGTGRKTQYF.

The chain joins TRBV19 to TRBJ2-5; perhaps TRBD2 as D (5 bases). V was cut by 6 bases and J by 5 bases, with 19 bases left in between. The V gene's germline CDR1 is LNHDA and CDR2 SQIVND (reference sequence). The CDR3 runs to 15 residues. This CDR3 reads CASRANVLPGETQYF. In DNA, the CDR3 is TGTGCCAGTAGGGCGAACGTCCTACCGGGGGAGACCCAGTACTTC.

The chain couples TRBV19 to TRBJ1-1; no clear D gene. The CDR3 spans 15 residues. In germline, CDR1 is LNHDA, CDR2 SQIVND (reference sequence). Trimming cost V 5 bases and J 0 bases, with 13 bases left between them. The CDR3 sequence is CASSRMEGLNTEAFF. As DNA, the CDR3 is TGTGCCAGTAGTCGTATGGAGGGCTTGAACACTGAAGCTTTCTTT.